Reported below is one T cell receptor (beta chain). Its matching antigen is unknown. The data were taken from a study of T cell responses to AZD1222 COVID-19 vaccine. Study-level results: The breadth and depth of Spike-specific TCRs increased once two AZD1222 doses had been given. Nearly half of spike-specific TCRs reportedly target unmutated variant regions. White British ancestry dominated among donors, who included more females, and clonal diversity was possibly underestimated.

The CDR3 is 14 residues long. Germline CDR1 reads KGHSH; CDR2 reads LQKENI. Trimming at V came to 2 bases and at J to 6 bases, leaving 7 bases not matched to a gene. Assay used: immunoSEQ multiplex PCR; TCRdb lists only in-frame clones, some missing. Of around 100,000 clones listed, about 80% are singletons. The input for sequencing was peripheral blood, taken on day 0 of AZD1222 vaccination. The rearrangement joins TRBV18 to TRBJ2-7, with TRBD1 matching 7 bases. This clonotype was sampled from an adult in good health. Written as DNA, the CDR3 is TGTGCCAGCTCACCAACGGGACAGCAAGGCGAGCAGTACTTC. Translated, it gives CASSPTGQQGEQYF.